A single sample gave rise to the 30 T cell receptor beta chains below, sequenced in a study of metastatic and nonmetastatic thyroid tumors. MiXCR reprocessed the PCR reads for TCRdb. The sample holds over 25,000 clones, 15% to 20% seen once. Every patient underwent thyroid surgery untreated. Sequencing was performed on blood. All receptors derive from a female donor with papillary thyroid cancer or a benign thyroid nodule (not recorded which). Some clones in this sample may be carry-over from other donors' samples.

Many counts were recorded for this clone. A much larger clone lies one base from this, so it may be a read error. The same CDR3 is also encoded by other DNA sequences in this sample. The chain joins TRBV27 to TRBJ2-5, with no clear D. This CDR3 region has 13 residues. Germline lookup yields CDR1 MNHEY and CDR2 SMNVEV (reference sequence). CDR3 sequence reads: CASSDKEQETQYF. For the CDR3, the DNA is TGTGCCAGCAGCGACAAGGAACAAGAGACTCAGTACTTC.

Ten or more counts support this clone. Being one base from a much bigger clone, this may be a read error. Other DNA variants within this sample encode the same CDR3. The rearrangement joins TRBV27 to TRBJ2-1, with D maybe TRBD2 (6 bases). Germline V gene sequence: CDR1 MNHEY, CDR2 SMNVEV (reference sequence). V was trimmed by 2 bases and J by 3 bases, leaving 14 bases between them. The CDR3 consists of 16 residues. CDR3: CASSLRLTGVYNEQFF. The CDR3 DNA reads as TGTGCCAGCAGTTTACGGCTAACGGGGGTCTACAATGAGCAGTTCTTC.

This clone was detected ten times or more. This chain links TRBV19 with TRBJ2-2, with D possibly TRBD2 on 5 matching bases. From germline, CDR1 is LNHDA and CDR2 SQIVND (reference sequence). The CDR3 has 15 residues. V lost 7 bases to trimming and J lost 3 bases, with 15 bases between them. The CDR3 sequence is CASKAPFGDTGELFF. The CDR3 DNA follows: TGTGCCAGTAAAGCCCCATTCGGGGACACCGGGGAGCTGTTTTTT.

This clone was counted many times. V and J are TRBV10-3 and TRBJ2-1, with a weak D call TRBD2 (5 bases). In germline, CDR1 is ENHRY, CDR2 SYGVKD. The CDR3 is 15 amino acids. V was pared by 0 bases and J by 7 bases, with 13 bases between. The CDR3 here is CAISESRGSGNEQFF. The CDR3 DNA reads as TGTGCCATCAGTGAGTCGAGAGGGTCCGGTAATGAGCAGTTCTTC.

This clone was seen at least ten times. The rearrangement links TRBV20-1 to TRBJ2-3; no firm D call. The germline V gene encodes CDR1 DFQATT and CDR2 SNEGSKA (reference sequence). Trimming took 3 bases from V and 0 from J, leaving 7 bases between them. The CDR3 covers 13 residues. CDR3: CSARRQSTDTQYF. In DNA form, the CDR3 reads TGCAGTGCTAGGCGGCAAAGCACAGATACGCAGTATTTT.

The V gene is TRBV10-3, the J gene TRBJ1-1; D unclear. Deletions cut 5 bases from V and 1 base from J, with 11 bases between. The CDR3 loop spans 14 amino acids. CDR1 is ENHRY, CDR2 SYGVKD, per germline. CDR3 protein: CAISPVAWNTEAFF. For the CDR3, the DNA is TGTGCCATCAGTCCTGTGGCGTGGAACACTGAAGCTTTCTTT.

This clone was observed many times. The V and J genes are TRBV15 and TRBJ2-3; a possible D gene is TRBD2 (6 bases). V lost 1 base and J lost 4, with 9 bases in between. Germline-derived CDR1 and CDR2 are LNHNV and YYDKDF (reference sequence). The CDR3 is 14 amino acids. The DNA of the CDR3 is TGTGCCACCAGCAGAGGAGGGGAGGCAGATACGCAGTATTTT. Residues: CATSRGGEADTQYF.

By sample share, this clone is medium-sized. The genes are TRBV6-1 and TRBJ1-2; D perhaps matches TRBD1 (6 bases). The germline gives CDR1 MNHNS, CDR2 SASEGT. With 6 bases removed from V and 3 bases from J, the gap between germline ends came to 14 bases. CDR3 length: 14 residues. CDR3 in amino acids: CASRAQGKDYGYTF. DNA of the CDR3: TGTGCCAGCAGAGCTCAGGGGAAGGACTATGGCTACACCTTC.

This clone was observed at least ten times. The chain carries TRBV6-1 and TRBJ1-5, with TRBD1 identical over 8 bases. The CDR3 has 16 residues. Germline loops: CDR1 MNHNS, CDR2 SASEGT. The V and J ends lost 6 bases and 1 base, in that order; junction bases with no gene match: 8. CDR3 loop: CASSRTTGASNQPQHF. The DNA for the CDR3 is TGTGCCAGCAGCCGCACGACAGGGGCCAGCAATCAGCCCCAGCATTTT.

Many counts were recorded for this clone. The chain uses TRBV20-1 and TRBJ2-7; TRBD1 is a possible D gene (5 bases). Germline V gene lookup returns CDR1 DFQATT and CDR2 SNEGSKA (reference sequence). Trimming left V 0 bases short and J 7 bases short, with 13 bases between. CDR3 length equals 13 residues. Here the CDR3 reads CSARDRAGFEQYF. CDR3 DNA sequence: TGCAGTGCTAGAGATAGGGCAGGGTTTGAGCAGTACTTC.

Turning to this clone: Since a much larger clone is just one base distant, this may be a read error. V gene TRBV20-1 combines with J gene TRBJ1-1, with TRBD1 as a possible D gene (5 bases). Germline V gene data show CDR1 as DFQATT and CDR2 as SNEGSKA (reference sequence). Trimming removed 6 bases at V and 4 bases at J, with 18 bases between. This CDR3 has 14 residues. The CDR3 DNA follows: TGCAGTGCAGTCCCCTCGGGGGAGGCCACTGAAGCTTTCTTT. Translation: CSAVPSGEATEAFF.

A word on this clone: Possible read error: a much larger clone is one base away. The chain links TRBV3-1 to TRBJ2-4; D is undetermined. Germline V gene sequence: CDR1 LGHDT, CDR2 YNNKEL (reference sequence). CDR3 length: 16 amino acids. Trimming removed 4 bases from V and 0 bases from J, with 13 bases in between. CDR3 DNA: TGTGCCAGCAGCCGAGAGTATTTGGGAGCCAAAAACATTCAGTACTTC. Translated, it gives CASSREYLGAKNIQYF.

The genes are TRBV19 and TRBJ2-7; D not resolved. The V gene lost 5 bases and the J gene lost 0 bases, with 5 bases spanning the gap. CDR3 length: 12 residues. Per the germline V gene, CDR1 is LNHDA and CDR2 is SQIVND (reference sequence). CDR3 nucleotides: TGTGCCAGTAGTCCATCCTCCTACGAGCAGTACTTC. Amino acid sequence: CASSPSSYEQYF.

At least ten counts were recorded for this clone. The rearrangement links TRBV27 to TRBJ2-5, with a weak D call TRBD2 (5 bases). CDR3 length equals 13 residues. The germline V gene encodes CDR1 MNHEY and CDR2 SMNVEV (reference sequence). Trimming took off 5 bases at V and 7 bases at J, with 14 bases between the two ends. CDR3 bases: TGTGCCAGCAGTAACTTGGTCCGGGGGACCCAGTACTTC. Protein: CASSNLVRGTQYF.

V and J are TRBV6-1 and TRBJ1-5, with unresolved D. V was pared by 7 bases and J by 4 bases, with 20 bases between. The CDR3 spans 16 residues. In germline, CDR1 is MNHNS, CDR2 SASEGT. DNA for the CDR3: TGTGCCAGCATAATTAGACGGGAGACCCATAATCAGCCCCAGCATTTT. Translating gives CASIIRRETHNQPQHF.

In this sample, this clone is medium-sized. The chain carries TRBV6-1 and TRBJ1-6; no definite D call. Per the germline V gene, CDR1 is MNHNS and CDR2 is SASEGT. The germline V and J ends were trimmed by 7 bases and 2 bases, with 6 bases remaining between them. The CDR3 has 13 residues. The CDR3 DNA reads as TGTGCCAGCACGGCAGCCTATAATTCACCCCTCCACTTT. It encodes CASTAAYNSPLHF.

In this sample, this clone turned up many times. V is TRBV5-5 and J is TRBJ2-7; TRBD2 is a possible D gene (6 bases). The CDR3 length is 16 residues. V lost 0 bases and J 1 base, leaving 14 bases between the germline ends. CDR1 is SGHKS, CDR2 YYEKEE, per germline (reference sequence). The DNA for the CDR3 is TGTGCCAGCAGCTTGGATCCCCTCGCGGGGTCCTACGAGCAGTACTTC. It encodes CASSLDPLAGSYEQYF.

This clone was seen at least ten times. The chain employs TRBV5-1 and TRBJ2-1; D ambiguous. Per germline, CDR1 SGHRS and CDR2 YFSETQ. Trimming shortened V by 4 bases and J by 0 bases, and 8 bases separated the two germline ends. The CDR3 extends over 14 amino acids. CDR3 sequence (DNA): TGCGCCAGCAGCCCCCATACCTCCTACAATGAGCAGTTCTTC. Translating gives CASSPHTSYNEQFF.

There are many counts of this clone. V usage is TRBV20-1 and J usage is TRBJ2-6; D ambiguous. The ends were cut back, 6 bases at V and 8 bases at J, with 11 bases in the middle. The CDR3 is 12 amino acids. Germline CDR1 is DFQATT and CDR2 is SNEGSKA (reference sequence). CDR3 amino acids: CSAADITNVLTF. CDR3 coding DNA: TGCAGTGCCGCCGATATCACCAACGTCCTGACTTTC.

The chain links TRBV6-1 to TRBJ2-1; 8 nucleotides match TRBD1. Germline V gene lookup returns CDR1 MNHNS and CDR2 SASEGT. V shed 3 bases, J shed 3 bases, and the junction held 7 bases outside the gene matches. This CDR3 spans 16 amino acids. The CDR3 region has the DNA TGTGCCAGCAGTGACCACCCGGGACAGGACTACAATGAGCAGTTCTTC. Translated, it gives CASSDHPGQDYNEQFF.

Remarks on this clone: In the same sample, other DNA sequences code for this CDR3. The J gene is TRBJ1-1, the V gene TRBV28; no firm D call. V gave up 2 bases and J gave up 2 bases, with 6 bases separating them. CDR1 is MDHEN and CDR2 is SYDVKM in the germline V gene. The CDR3 consists of 13 residues. CDR3 bases: TGTGCCAGCAGTTTACAGGTAAACACTGAAGCTTTCTTT. Protein sequence: CASSLQVNTEAFF.

J is TRBJ1-3 and V is TRBV20-1, with TRBD1 matching 7 bases. The CDR3 has 13 amino acids. From germline, CDR1 is DFQATT and CDR2 SNEGSKA (reference sequence). The junction had 8 bases not matched to a gene; V was cut back by 3 bases and J by 9 bases. The CDR3 DNA reads as TGCAGTGCTAGTGGGCAGGGGGACATCACCATATATTTT. This translates into CSASGQGDITIYF.

This clone was recorded at least ten times. The chain couples TRBV11-3 to TRBJ2-5, with 8 bases fitting TRBD1. Trimming cost V 1 base and J 1 base; bases outside gene matches: 8. Germline CDR1 is SGHNT and CDR2 is YENEEA. The CDR3 is 17 amino acids. The CDR3 region has the DNA TGTGCCAGCAGCTTAGGGGGGGCAGGGGGCTTCCAAGAGACCCAGTACTTC. Translated: CASSLGGAGGFQETQYF.

V is TRBV6-1 and J is TRBJ1-2; D is perhaps TRBD1 (6 bases). The CDR3 consists of 13 residues. Germline V gene lookup returns CDR1 MNHNS and CDR2 SASEGT. Between the trimmed V and J ends, which lost 3 bases and 8 bases, there was a span of 13 bases. The CDR3 loop is CASSDWGRGGYTF. The CDR3 DNA is TGTGCCAGCAGTGATTGGGGGCGCGGGGGCTACACCTTC.

On this clone itself: A much larger clonotype is one base distant, so this may be a read error. The J gene is TRBJ1-1, the V gene TRBV11-3; the D is unclear. The CDR3 is 13 amino acids. Germline V gene sequence: CDR1 SGHNT, CDR2 YENEEA. V lost 7 bases, J lost 4 bases, and 13 bases lay in between. Here the CDR3 reads CASTLYGVTEAFF. The CDR3 DNA is TGTGCCAGCACCCTCTATGGGGTCACTGAAGCTTTCTTT.

This clone has ten or more counts. This chain's CDR3 is CSAERGASGANVLTF. The CDR3 DNA reads TGCAGTGCAGAACGAGGGGCCTCTGGGGCCAACGTCCTGACTTTC. The chain couples TRBV20-1 to TRBJ2-6; D possibly matches TRBD1 or TRBD2 (5 bases each). V was pared by 6 bases and J by 0 bases, with 12 bases between. The CDR3 is 15 residues long. Germline V CDR1 and CDR2: DFQATT, SNEGSKA (reference sequence).

The chain combines TRBV2 with TRBJ1-3, with 7 nucleotides matching TRBD1. Germline trimming cut 6 bases from V and 2 bases from J; bases unmatched to any gene: 1. Germline values: CDR1 SNHLY, CDR2 FYNNEI. The CDR3 totals 13 residues. The CDR3 DNA follows: TGTGCCAGCAGCGACAGGGCTGGAAACACCATATATTTT. It specifies CASSDRAGNTIYF.

Many counts were recorded for this clone. The V call is TRBV9, the J call TRBJ2-3, with 8 positions matching TRBD2. The CDR3 runs to 14 residues. The J segment lost 6 bases and the V segment lost 4 bases, leaving 7 bases of the junction unmatched. The V gene's germline CDR1 is SGDLS and CDR2 YYNGEE. CDR3 sequence reads: CASSSSGSMDTQYF. CDR3 coding DNA: TGTGCCAGCAGCTCCAGCGGGAGTATGGATACGCAGTATTTT.

The V gene is TRBV18, the J gene TRBJ2-3; no definite D call. V was trimmed by 2 bases and J by 4 bases, leaving 4 bases between them. CDR1 and CDR2 (germline): KGHSH, LQKENI. The CDR3 is 12 residues long. The CDR3 region is CASSPVADTQYF. Here the CDR3 DNA reads TGTGCCAGCTCACCAGTTGCAGATACGCAGTATTTT. The full variable domain, with the rest looked up from reference TRBV18 and TRBJ2-3, is NAGVMQNPRHLVRRRGQEARLRCSPMKGHSHVYWYRQLPEEGLKFMVYLQKENIIDESGMPKERFSAEFPKEGPSILRIQQVVRGDSAAYFCASSPVADTQYFGPGTRLTVL.

The sample holds many counts of this clone. The chain is built from TRBV20-1 and TRBJ2-7; 8 positions match TRBD2. The CDR3 contains 14 residues. Germline V gene lookup returns CDR1 DFQATT and CDR2 SNEGSKA (reference sequence). V was pared by 3 bases and J by 7 bases, with 11 bases of the junction left unmatched. The CDR3 reads CSARTGTSTEEQYF. Written as DNA, the CDR3 is TGCAGTGCTAGGACGGGGACTAGTACTGAAGAGCAGTACTTC.